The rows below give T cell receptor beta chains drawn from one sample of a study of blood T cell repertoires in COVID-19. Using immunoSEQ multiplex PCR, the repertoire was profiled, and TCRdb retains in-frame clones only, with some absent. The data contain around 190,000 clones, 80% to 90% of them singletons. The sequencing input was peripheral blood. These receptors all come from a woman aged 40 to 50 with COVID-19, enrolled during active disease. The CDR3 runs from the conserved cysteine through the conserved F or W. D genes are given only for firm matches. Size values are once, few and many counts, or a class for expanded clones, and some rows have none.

TGTGCCAGCAGCGACCAGGGGGCCGGCTATGGCTACACCTTC CASSDQGAGYGYTF TRBD1 14 TRBJ1-2 TRBV6-5 once
TGCGCCAGCAGCTTGGAGGGCAGGGTGAATGGCTACACCTTC CASSLEGRVNGYTF - 14 TRBJ1-2 TRBV5-1 -
TGTGCCAGCAGCCAAGATCAGGGGAGCTCCTATAATTCACCCCTCCACTTT CASSQDQGSSYNSPLHF - 17 TRBJ1-6 TRBV4-2 -
TGTGCCAGCAGGCGGACTTGGACTAGCGGACAAGAGACCCAGTACTTC CASRRTWTSGQETQYF TRBD2 16 TRBJ2-5 TRBV27 -
TGCAGTGCTGCGGACAGGCTAGAAGCTTTCTTT CSAADRLEAFF TRBD1 11 TRBJ1-1 TRBV20-1 -
TGTGCCAGCAGTTTTCATCAGGCCGGGGAGCTGTTTTTT CASSFHQAGELFF - 13 TRBJ2-2 TRBV27 -
TGCGCCAGCAGTGGACAGGGGGCGATCACTGAAGCTTTCTTT CASSGQGAITEAFF TRBD1 14 TRBJ1-1 TRBV5-1 -
TGTGCCAGCGGGGGCGGGGGCCAAGAGACCCAGTACTTC CASGGGGQETQYF - 13 TRBJ2-5 TRBV19 -
TGTGCCAGCAGCCACTCGACTAGCGGGGTCTACAATGAGCAGTTCTTC CASSHSTSGVYNEQFF TRBD2 16 TRBJ2-1 TRBV9 -
TGTGCCAGCAGCTTAGGGTCTAGGGGGATTTTGTATGGCTACACCTTC CASSLGSRGILYGYTF - 16 TRBJ1-2 TRBV13 -
TGTGCCAGCAGCTTGGGGAGGATAGACGAAGCTTTCTTT CASSLGRIDEAFF - 13 TRBJ1-1 TRBV7-3 -
TGTGCCAGCAGCACAGGCGGCGCTGAAGCTTTCTTT CASSTGGAEAFF - 12 TRBJ1-1 TRBV7-9 -
TGTGCCAGCAGCTTAGGGACTACCGAGCAGTACTTC CASSLGTTEQYF - 12 TRBJ2-7 TRBV7-8 -
TGTGCCAGCAATCCCGGGACTGGACAATACGAGCAGTATTTC CASNPGTGQYEQYF - 14 TRBJ2-7 TRBV7-9 -
TGTGCCAGCTTAGGGCCCACTAGCGGGACAAGCGAGCAGTACTTC CASLGPTSGTSEQYF TRBD2 15 TRBJ2-7 TRBV28 -
TGTGCCTGGAGTGTAAGGCAGAGGGACACCATATATTTT CAWSVRQRDTIYF - 13 TRBJ1-3 TRBV30 -
TGCGCCAGCAGCAAACAGCCGTCGGTAGGTGAGCAGTTCTTC CASSKQPSVGEQFF - 14 TRBJ2-1 TRBV10-1 -
TGTGCCAGCAGCCAAGAAATGATAGGGGAAGTTGAAAAACTGTTTTTT CASSQEMIGEVEKLFF - 16 TRBJ1-4 TRBV4-2 -
TGTGCCAGCAGTTTAGGGGGGGCCCCCTACGAGCAGTACTTC CASSLGGAPYEQYF - 14 TRBJ2-7 TRBV28 -
TGTGCCAGCAGTTTATTTGAGGTTGGGGCATTGGGCTACGAGCAGTACTTC CASSLFEVGALGYEQYF - 17 TRBJ2-7 TRBV28 once
TGTGCCAGCAGCCCTCTGAGGTTTAACACTGAAGCTTTCTTT CASSPLRFNTEAFF - 14 TRBJ1-1 TRBV5-4 -
TGCAGCGTTGTTGGGGGGATCTATGGCTACACCTTC CSVVGGIYGYTF - 12 TRBJ1-2 TRBV29-1 -
TGTGCCAGCAGCCATAGGGGGGGATACGGCTACACCTTC CASSHRGGYGYTF - 13 TRBJ1-2 TRBV27 -
TGTGCCAGCAGCCAAGTGCCAGCGGGGGTAACCATTCAGTACTTC CASSQVPAGVTIQYF TRBD2 15 TRBJ2-4 TRBV3-1/TRBV3-2 -
TGCGCCAGCAGCTTGGGTGGCGGGAGGGCGAACGAGCAGTACTTC CASSLGGGRANEQYF TRBD2 15 TRBJ2-7 TRBV5-1 -
TGTGCCAGCAGCTTGGGGTCCTACGACACAGATACGCAGTATTTT CASSLGSYDTDTQYF - 15 TRBJ2-3 TRBV5-6 -
TGTGCCAGTAGTGGACAGGGGCCCGAGCAGTACTTC CASSGQGPEQYF TRBD1 12 TRBJ2-7 TRBV19 -
TGTGCCAGCAGCCTATTGAGCGGGGCCTACAATGAGCAGTTCTTC CASSLLSGAYNEQFF TRBD2 15 TRBJ2-1 TRBV11-3 once
TGTGCCAGCAGCCAAGGAGGGAACCGGGACATCCGAAAACTGTTTTTT CASSQGGNRDIRKLFF - 16 TRBJ1-4 TRBV4-2 -
TGTGCCAGCAGCTTGGGTGGGGCTAACACTGAAGCTTTCTTT CASSLGGANTEAFF - 14 TRBJ1-1 TRBV7-3 -
TGTGCCAGCAGCATGGGACATTCGAACACTGAAGCTTTCTTT CASSMGHSNTEAFF - 14 TRBJ1-1 TRBV7-9 few
TGTGCCAGCAGCCGCCGGGACAACTACGAGCAGTACTTC CASSRRDNYEQYF - 13 TRBJ2-7 TRBV7-8 -
TGTGCCAGCAGCGTAGTATCCAGTATAGCGGAGACCCAGTACTTC CASSVVSSIAETQYF - 15 TRBJ2-5 TRBV9 -
TGTGCCAGCAGTCCCTATGACAGGGAATGGCAGCCCCAGCATTTT CASSPYDREWQPQHF TRBD1 15 TRBJ1-5 TRBV7-6 -
TGTGCCAGCAGCCCCCAGAGAGGTTTGGGTGGCTACACCTTC CASSPQRGLGGYTF - 14 TRBJ1-2 TRBV7-9 few
TGTGCCAGCAGTTACACCGGGACAGGGGGAGAGACCCAGTACTTC CASSYTGTGGETQYF TRBD1 15 TRBJ2-5 TRBV6-2/TRBV6-3 -
TGTGCCAGCAGCCCATCCCCCCATTACGAGCAGTACTTC CASSPSPHYEQYF - 13 TRBJ2-7 TRBV7-9 -
TGTGCCAGCAGCCTACTAAGGGGTACGACTGAAGCTTTCTTT CASSLLRGTTEAFF - 14 TRBJ1-1 TRBV4-2 -
TGTGCCAGCAGACCGACGACAGGGAACAATGAGCAGTTCTTC CASRPTTGNNEQFF TRBD1 14 TRBJ2-1 TRBV7-3 -
TGTGCCAGCAGCACTCGGACTAGCGGTACAGATACGCAGTATTTT CASSTRTSGTDTQYF TRBD2 15 TRBJ2-3 TRBV7-2 -
TGTGCCAGCCACATCGGACAGGGGAGCAATCAGCCCCAGCATTTT CASHIGQGSNQPQHF TRBD1 15 TRBJ1-5 TRBV19 -
TGTGCCAGCAGTGAAGGGGGACCGTTTTCTGGGGAGCAGTACTTC CASSEGGPFSGEQYF - 15 TRBJ2-7 TRBV28 -
TGTGCCAGCAGTCCCGCGGGCACCTTTAACTATGGCTACACCTTC CASSPAGTFNYGYTF - 15 TRBJ1-2 TRBV9 -
TGTGCCAGCAGAACAACGTGGGAGACCTACGAGCAGTACTTC CASRTTWETYEQYF - 14 TRBJ2-7 TRBV27 -
TGTGCCAGCAGCTTTGGCGGGAGTCACAATGAGCAGTTCTTC CASSFGGSHNEQFF TRBD2 14 TRBJ2-1 TRBV7-9 once
TGCAGCGTTGAGTCGAACAGGTATGAGCAGTTCTTC CSVESNRYEQFF - 12 TRBJ2-1 TRBV29-1 -
TGTGCCAGCAGCAACAGGGGGCCCATATATTTT CASSNRGPIYF TRBD1 11 TRBJ1-3 TRBV28 many
TGTGCCAGCAGTTACGCGGGGGCTAACTATGGCTACACCTTC CASSYAGANYGYTF - 14 TRBJ1-2 TRBV6-5 -
TGTGCCAGCAGACCCGGGACATCCACCGGGGAGCTGTTTTTT CASRPGTSTGELFF - 14 TRBJ2-2 TRBV5-4 -
TGCGCCAGCAGCCAAGGGGGCGCTGAAGATACGCAGTATTTT CASSQGGAEDTQYF - 14 TRBJ2-3 TRBV4-1 -
TGTGCCAGCAGCAAGACAGGGGGTGAAGCTTTCTTT CASSKTGGEAFF TRBD1 12 TRBJ1-1 TRBV6-5 -
TGTGCCAGTAGTAGCGGGAGTATCCTCGAGACCCAGTACTTC CASSSGSILETQYF TRBD2 14 TRBJ2-5 TRBV19 -